This is a list of T cell receptor beta chains from one sample in a study of T cells expressing NK-cell markers. One entry per CDR3 protein, without DNA, is what TCRdb gives after re-calling the 5' RACE reads. Recorded for this sample: 250,000 to 300,000 distinct CDR3 sequences. Sequencing was performed on blood T cells: a sorted CD56 or NKG2C T cell subset, CD4+ or CD8+ T cells, or bulk PBMC T cells (not recorded which). The receptors here all came from a woman between 18 and 75 years old in good health. Each CDR3 is given with its conserved first and last residue.

V	J	CDR3
TRBV28	TRBJ2-3	CASKERGGARYTDTQYF
TRBV6-1	TRBJ2-7	CASSEVGPGPYEQYF
TRBV29-1	TRBJ2-7	CSVLQGMAYEQYF
TRBV5-5	TRBJ2-1	CASSLMSSYNEQFF
TRBV30	TRBJ2-5	CAWSVGPKETQYF
TRBV20-1	TRBJ2-2	CSARGGLVGTGELFF
TRBV12-3/TRBV12-4	TRBJ1-1	CASSFRTANTEAFF
TRBV5-1	TRBJ2-1	CASSLVRLEYNEQFF
TRBV20-1	TRBJ2-7	CSAGGSTYEQYF
TRBV7-2	TRBJ2-5	CASSLGEGETQYF
TRBV12-3/TRBV12-4	TRBJ2-2	CASSPRDRDPYGELFF
TRBV18	TRBJ1-6	CASSPFGPQTYNSPLHF
TRBV12-3/TRBV12-4	TRBJ2-1	CASRYHRVPYNEQFF
TRBV6-5	TRBJ2-1	CASSYNRDRVHNEQFF
TRBV12-3/TRBV12-4	TRBJ2-2	CASSPQGGVPTGELFF
TRBV6-2/TRBV6-3	TRBJ2-5	CASSDRQETQYF
TRBV7-6	TRBJ2-5	CASSLIGTSGGKETQYF
TRBV30	TRBJ2-1	CAWRVRDFSYNEQFF
TRBV12-3/TRBV12-4	TRBJ1-2	CASSLGGQGRYGYTF
TRBV19	TRBJ2-2	CASSISGNTGELFF
TRBV12-3/TRBV12-4	TRBJ1-2	CASSSGAFNWGYTF
TRBV5-1	TRBJ1-1	CASSAGGQLTNTEAFF
TRBV5-1	TRBJ1-3	CASSLFGEAGNTIYF
TRBV28	TRBJ2-1	CASSLGINSYNEQFF
TRBV4-3	TRBJ2-7	CASSRGTSDSYEQYF
TRBV25-1	TRBJ2-2	CASSSGGLGTGELFF
TRBV10-3	TRBJ1-5	CAISSGGWQPQHF
TRBV28	TRBJ2-7	CASSLGGVGGYEQYF
TRBV10-2	TRBJ2-4	CATGRSSGAKNIQYF
TRBV12-3/TRBV12-4	TRBJ1-4	CASSNREKLFF
TRBV7-3	TRBJ1-1	CASSNDHGTEAFF
TRBV5-1	TRBJ1-5	CASASGPSNQPQHF
TRBV20-1	TRBJ2-7	CSASAGGAGYEQYF
TRBV5-5	TRBJ2-5	CASSPSGSPQETQYF
TRBV28	TRBJ1-6	CASGWVEDSPLHF
TRBV4-3	TRBJ2-3	CASSQDPVTRADTQYF
TRBV7-2	TRBJ2-1	CASIKGGPGRNNEQFF
TRBV20-1	TRBJ2-1	CSASAPAGGRNEQFF
TRBV5-1	TRBJ2-3	CASSLQVGPRDTQYF
TRBV20-1	TRBJ1-3	CSARTGLQGNTIYF
TRBV10-2	TRBJ1-5	CASSEWLRYSNQPQHF
TRBV7-9	TRBJ1-1	CASSRRQNTEAFF
TRBV27	TRBJ2-7	CASRGTSGPSSEQYF
TRBV5-6	TRBJ2-1	CASSGGPNNEQFF
TRBV27	TRBJ2-1	CASIPSGLSSYNEQFF